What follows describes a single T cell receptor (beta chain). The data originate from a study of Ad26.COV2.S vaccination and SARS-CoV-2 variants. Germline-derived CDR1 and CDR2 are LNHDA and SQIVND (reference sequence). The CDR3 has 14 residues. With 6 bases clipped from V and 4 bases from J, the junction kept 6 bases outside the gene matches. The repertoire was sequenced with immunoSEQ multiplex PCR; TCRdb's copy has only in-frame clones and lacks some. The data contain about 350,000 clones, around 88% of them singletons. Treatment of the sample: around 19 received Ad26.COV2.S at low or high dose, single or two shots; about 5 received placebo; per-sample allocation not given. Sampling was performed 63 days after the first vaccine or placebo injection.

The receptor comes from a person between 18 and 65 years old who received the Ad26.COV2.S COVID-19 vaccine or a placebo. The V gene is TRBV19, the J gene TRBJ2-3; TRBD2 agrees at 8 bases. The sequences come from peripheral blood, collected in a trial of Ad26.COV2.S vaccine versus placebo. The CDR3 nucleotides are TGTGCCAGTAGCGGGTCGACTAGCGCAGATACGCAGTATTTT. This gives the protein CASSGSTSADTQYF.